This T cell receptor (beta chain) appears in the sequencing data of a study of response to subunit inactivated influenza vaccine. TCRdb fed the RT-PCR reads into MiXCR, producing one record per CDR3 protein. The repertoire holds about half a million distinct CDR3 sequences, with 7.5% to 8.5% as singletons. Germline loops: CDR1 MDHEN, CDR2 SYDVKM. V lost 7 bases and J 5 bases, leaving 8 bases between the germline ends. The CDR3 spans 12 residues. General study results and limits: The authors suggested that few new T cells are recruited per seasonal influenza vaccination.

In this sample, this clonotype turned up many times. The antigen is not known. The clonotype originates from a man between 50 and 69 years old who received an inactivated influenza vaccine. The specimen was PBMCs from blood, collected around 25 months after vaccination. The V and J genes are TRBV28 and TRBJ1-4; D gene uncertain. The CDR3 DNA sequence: TGTGCCAGCAAAAGGCGGAATGAAAAACTGTTTTTT. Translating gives CASKRRNEKLFF.